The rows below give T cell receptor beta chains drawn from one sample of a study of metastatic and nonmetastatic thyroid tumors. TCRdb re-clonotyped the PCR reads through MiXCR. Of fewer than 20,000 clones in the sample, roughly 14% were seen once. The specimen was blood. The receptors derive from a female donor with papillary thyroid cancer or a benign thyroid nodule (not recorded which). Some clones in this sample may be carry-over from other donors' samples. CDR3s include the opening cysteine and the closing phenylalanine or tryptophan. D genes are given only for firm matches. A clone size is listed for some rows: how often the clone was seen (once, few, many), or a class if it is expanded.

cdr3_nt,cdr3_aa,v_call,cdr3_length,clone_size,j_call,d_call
TGTGCCAGCAGCTTCGCGGGGGGCAGAGGGATGCCCCAGCATTTT,CASSFAGGRGMPQHF,TRBV7-2,15,many,TRBJ1-5,-
TGCAGTGCGGGGGAGCTTGGCAGCTATGGCTACACCTTC,CSAGELGSYGYTF,TRBV20-1,13,-,TRBJ1-2,-
TGTGCCAGCAGGCGGTTGGGAGAGCAGTACTTC,CASRRLGEQYF,TRBV6-2/TRBV6-3,11,medium-sized,TRBJ2-7,-
TGTGCCAGCAGTTACTCGATTGCCGGGAACTATGGCTACACCTTC,CASSYSIAGNYGYTF,TRBV6-5,15,medium-sized,TRBJ1-2,-
TGCAGTGCTTTAAATAGCGGGAGTGTATCCTACAATGAGCAGTTCTTC,CSALNSGSVSYNEQFF,TRBV20-1,16,many,TRBJ2-1,TRBD2
TGTGCCAGTAGTATTAAGGGGAGAGGTGGCTACACCTTC,CASSIKGRGGYTF,TRBV19,13,many,TRBJ1-2,-
TGTGCCAGCTCACCACCCTCGGGGGTGCTCTCTGGGGCCAACGTCCTGACTTTC,CASSPPSGVLSGANVLTF,TRBV18,18,-,TRBJ2-6,-
TGTGCCAGCACCCTCGGCGGGGCAGGAACTGGGGCCAACGTCCTGACTTTC,CASTLGGAGTGANVLTF,TRBV28,17,-,TRBJ2-6,-
TGCGCCAGCAGCTTCGGGACCCCGGGTGAGCAGTACTTC,CASSFGTPGEQYF,TRBV5-1,13,-,TRBJ2-7,-
TGCGCCAGCAGCCGGATGGGGGACGGTGGCTATGCACCCCTCCACTTT,CASSRMGDGGYAPLHF,TRBV5-1,16,medium-sized,TRBJ1-6,-
TGTGCCAGCAGTGGACAGGGGAAGGATAATTCACCCCTCCACTTT,CASSGQGKDNSPLHF,TRBV12-3/TRBV12-4,15,-,TRBJ1-6,TRBD1
TGTGCCTCAGTAGCGGATTTCCAAGAGACCCAGTACTTC,CASVADFQETQYF,TRBV7-2,13,-,TRBJ2-5,-
TGTGCCAGTAGTATTAAGGACTCACCGTCGGCCGAGCAGTACTTC,CASSIKDSPSAEQYF,TRBV19,15,-,TRBJ2-7,-
TGTGCCAGCAGTGCTTCGACCCCCGGCAATCAGCCCCAGCATTTT,CASSASTPGNQPQHF,TRBV6-1,15,few,TRBJ1-5,-
TGTGCCAGCTCACCCCCCGCCGGGAGTCACGCAGAGACCCAGTACTTC,CASSPPAGSHAETQYF,TRBV18,16,many,TRBJ2-5,-
TGTGCCAGCAGTGCCCGGGTTCGCACAGATACGCAGTATTTT,CASSARVRTDTQYF,TRBV2,14,many,TRBJ2-3,-
TGTGCCAGCAGCTCTCTATCATTCCCCTTAATATCTGGAAACACCATATATTTT,CASSSLSFPLISGNTIYF,TRBV7-7,18,many,TRBJ1-3,-
TGTGCCAGCGAGGAGACAGCCTTGGTGATGCTCCACTTT,CASEETALVMLHF,TRBV6-1,13,few,TRBJ1-6,-
TGTGCCTGGAGTGGAGGAACAGGGACTAGGGCCTACGAGCAGTACTTC,CAWSGGTGTRAYEQYF,TRBV30,16,many,TRBJ2-7,TRBD2
TGCAGCGTTACACAGGGGACGGTCGGAAACACCGTATATTTT,CSVTQGTVGNTVYF,TRBV29-1,14,many,TRBJ1-3,TRBD1
TGTGCCACCAGCAGAGATCTAACAGGGGCAAACACTGAAGCTTTCTTT,CATSRDLTGANTEAFF,TRBV15,16,many,TRBJ1-1,TRBD1
TGTGCCTGGAGTCTAGCGGGAGACAATGAGCAGTTCTTC,CAWSLAGDNEQFF,TRBV30,13,-,TRBJ2-1,TRBD2
TGCAGTGCCGTAAGACAGTTTCCTTCCTACGAGCAGTACTTC,CSAVRQFPSYEQYF,TRBV20-1,14,-,TRBJ2-7,-
TGCGCCAGCAGCCAGCTACCCTGGGGAGATACGCAGTATTTT,CASSQLPWGDTQYF,TRBV4-1,14,many,TRBJ2-3,-
TGTGCCAGCAGCGCCCTGGGCAGGTCGGAAAACATTCAGTACTTC,CASSALGRSENIQYF,TRBV28,15,many,TRBJ2-4,-
TGCGCCAGCAACCCGACAGGGACAGGCTATGGCTACACCTTC,CASNPTGTGYGYTF,TRBV10-2,14,many,TRBJ1-2,TRBD1
TGTGCCAGCAGCCTACCTGGGGGATTTGGAAACACCATATATTTT,CASSLPGGFGNTIYF,TRBV3-1,15,many,TRBJ1-3,-
TGTGCCAGTAGTCCCATAGCGGGGGGACCGCAGTATTTT,CASSPIAGGPQYF,TRBV19,13,many,TRBJ2-3,TRBD2
TGTGCCAGCAGCCTCCCGGGGTCAACTAATGAAAAACTGTTTTTT,CASSLPGSTNEKLFF,TRBV5-6,15,-,TRBJ1-4,-